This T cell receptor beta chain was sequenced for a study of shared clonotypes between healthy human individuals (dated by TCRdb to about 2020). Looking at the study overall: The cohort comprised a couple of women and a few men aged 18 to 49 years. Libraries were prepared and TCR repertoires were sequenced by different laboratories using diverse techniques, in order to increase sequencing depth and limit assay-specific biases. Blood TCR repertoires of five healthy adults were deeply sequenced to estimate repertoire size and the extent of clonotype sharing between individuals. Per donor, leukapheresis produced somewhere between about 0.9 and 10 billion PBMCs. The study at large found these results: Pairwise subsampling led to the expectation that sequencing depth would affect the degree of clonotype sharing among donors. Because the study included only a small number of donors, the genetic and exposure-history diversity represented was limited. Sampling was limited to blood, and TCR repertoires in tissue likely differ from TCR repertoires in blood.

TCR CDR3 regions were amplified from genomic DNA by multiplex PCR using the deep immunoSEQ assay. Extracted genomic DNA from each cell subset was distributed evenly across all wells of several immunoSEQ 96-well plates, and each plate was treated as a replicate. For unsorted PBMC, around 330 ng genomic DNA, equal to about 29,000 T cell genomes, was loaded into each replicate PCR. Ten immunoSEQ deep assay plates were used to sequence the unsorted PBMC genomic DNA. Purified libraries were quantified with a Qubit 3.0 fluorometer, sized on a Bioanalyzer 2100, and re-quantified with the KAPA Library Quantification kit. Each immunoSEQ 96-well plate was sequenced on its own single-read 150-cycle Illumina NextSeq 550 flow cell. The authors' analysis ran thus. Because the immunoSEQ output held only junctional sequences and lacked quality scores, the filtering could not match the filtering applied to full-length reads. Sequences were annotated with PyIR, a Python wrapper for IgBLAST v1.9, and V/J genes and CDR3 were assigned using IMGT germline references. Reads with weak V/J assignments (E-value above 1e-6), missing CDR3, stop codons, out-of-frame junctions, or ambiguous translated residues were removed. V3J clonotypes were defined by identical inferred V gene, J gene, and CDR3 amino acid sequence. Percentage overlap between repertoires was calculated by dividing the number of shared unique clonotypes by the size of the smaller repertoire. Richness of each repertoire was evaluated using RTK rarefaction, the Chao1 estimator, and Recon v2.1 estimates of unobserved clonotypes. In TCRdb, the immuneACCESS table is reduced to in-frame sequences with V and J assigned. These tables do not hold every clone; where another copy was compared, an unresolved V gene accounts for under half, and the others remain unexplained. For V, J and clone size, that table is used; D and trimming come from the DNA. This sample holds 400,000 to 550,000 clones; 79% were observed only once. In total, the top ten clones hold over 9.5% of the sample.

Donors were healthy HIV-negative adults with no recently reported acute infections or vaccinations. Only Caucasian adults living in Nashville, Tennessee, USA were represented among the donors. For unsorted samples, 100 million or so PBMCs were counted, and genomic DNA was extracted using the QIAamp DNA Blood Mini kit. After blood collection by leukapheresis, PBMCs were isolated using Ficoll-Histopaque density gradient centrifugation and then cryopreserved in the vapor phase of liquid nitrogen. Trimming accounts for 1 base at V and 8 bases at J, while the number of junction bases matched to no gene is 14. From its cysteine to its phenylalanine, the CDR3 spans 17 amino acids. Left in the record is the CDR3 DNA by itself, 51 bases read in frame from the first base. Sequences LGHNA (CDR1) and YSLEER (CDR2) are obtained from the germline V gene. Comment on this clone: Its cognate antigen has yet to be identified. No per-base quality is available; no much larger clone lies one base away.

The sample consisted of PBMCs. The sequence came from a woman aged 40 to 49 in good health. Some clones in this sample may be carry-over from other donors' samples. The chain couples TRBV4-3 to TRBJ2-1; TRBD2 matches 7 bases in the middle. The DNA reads TGCGCCAGCAGCCAAGTGGTTGCGGGAGTCGTCCCGGATGAGCAGTTCTTC. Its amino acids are CASSQVVAGVVPDEQFF.